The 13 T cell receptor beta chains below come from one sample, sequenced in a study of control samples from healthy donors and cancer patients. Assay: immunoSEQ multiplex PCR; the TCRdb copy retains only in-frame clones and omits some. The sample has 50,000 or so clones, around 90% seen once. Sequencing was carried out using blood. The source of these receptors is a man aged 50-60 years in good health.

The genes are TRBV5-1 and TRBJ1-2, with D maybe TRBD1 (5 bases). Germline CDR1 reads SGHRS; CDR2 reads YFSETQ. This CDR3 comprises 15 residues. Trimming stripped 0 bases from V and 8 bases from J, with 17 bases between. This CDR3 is CASSLEGQGTGGYTF. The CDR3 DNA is TGCGCCAGCAGCTTGGAGGGGCAGGGCACGGGAGGCTACACCTTC.

The CDR3 loop reads CASSVAGAVPDTQYF. DNA of the CDR3: TGTGCCAGCAGCGTAGCGGGAGCCGTGCCAGATACGCAGTATTTT. The rearrangement joins TRBV9 to TRBJ2-3; TRBD2 might be the D (6 bases). The CDR3 extends over 15 amino acids. The V gene's germline CDR1 is SGDLS and CDR2 YYNGEE. The ends were cut back, 0 bases at V and 4 bases at J, with 12 bases in the middle.

CDR3 protein: CASSLTGGRGDTQYF. The CDR3 DNA follows: TGTGCCAGCAGCTTGACGGGAGGGAGGGGAGATACGCAGTATTTT. J is TRBJ2-3 and V is TRBV5-4; 8 bases are a match to TRBD2. Germline assignment: CDR1 SGHNT and CDR2 YYREEE (reference sequence). The trim removed 1 base at V and 5 bases at J, leaving 6 bases unmatched. This CDR3 has 15 residues. The variable domain in full, with the rest retrieved from reference TRBV5-4 and TRBJ2-3, is ETGVTQSPTHLIKTRGQQVTLRCSSQSGHNTVSWYQQALGQGPQFIFQYYREEENGRGNFPPRFSGLQFPNYSSELNVNALELDDSALYLCASSLTGGRGDTQYFGPGTRLTVL.

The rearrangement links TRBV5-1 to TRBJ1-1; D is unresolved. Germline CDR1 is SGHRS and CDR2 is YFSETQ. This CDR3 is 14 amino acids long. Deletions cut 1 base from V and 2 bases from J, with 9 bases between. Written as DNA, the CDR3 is TGCGCCAGCAGCTTGTTCAGCGGTAACACTGAAGCTTTCTTT. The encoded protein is CASSLFSGNTEAFF.

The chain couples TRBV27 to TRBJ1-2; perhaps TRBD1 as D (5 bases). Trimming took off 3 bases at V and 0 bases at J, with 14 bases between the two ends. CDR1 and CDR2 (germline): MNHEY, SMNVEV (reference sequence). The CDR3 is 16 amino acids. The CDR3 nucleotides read TGTGCCAGCAGTTTCGCGTTTGGGGCGGCTAACTATGGCTACACCTTC. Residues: CASSFAFGAANYGYTF.

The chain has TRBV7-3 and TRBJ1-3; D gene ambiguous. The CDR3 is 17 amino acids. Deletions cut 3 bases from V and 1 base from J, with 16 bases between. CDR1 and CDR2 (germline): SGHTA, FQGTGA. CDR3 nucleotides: TGTGCCAGCAGCTTCCGCCGAATATACGAATCTGGAAACACCATATATTTT. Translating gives CASSFRRIYESGNTIYF.

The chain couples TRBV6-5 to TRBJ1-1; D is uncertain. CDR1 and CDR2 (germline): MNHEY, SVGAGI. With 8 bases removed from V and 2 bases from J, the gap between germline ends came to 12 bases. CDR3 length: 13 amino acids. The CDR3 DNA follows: TGTGCCAGCTTGGCCCGGGGAAACACTGAAGCTTTCTTT. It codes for CASLARGNTEAFF.

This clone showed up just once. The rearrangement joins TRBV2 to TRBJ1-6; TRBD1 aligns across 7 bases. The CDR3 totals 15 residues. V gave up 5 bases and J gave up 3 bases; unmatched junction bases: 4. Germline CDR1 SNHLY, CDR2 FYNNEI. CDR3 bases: TGTGCCAGCAGTTTCGACAGGGACTATAATTCACCCCTCCACTTT. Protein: CASSFDRDYNSPLHF.

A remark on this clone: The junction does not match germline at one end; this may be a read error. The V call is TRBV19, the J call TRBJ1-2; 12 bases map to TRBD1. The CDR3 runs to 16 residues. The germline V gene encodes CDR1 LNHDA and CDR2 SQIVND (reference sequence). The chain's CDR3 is CASGIAPGQGAGGYTF. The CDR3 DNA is TGTGCCAGTGGTATTGCACCGGGACAGGGGGCAGGTGGCTACACCTTC.

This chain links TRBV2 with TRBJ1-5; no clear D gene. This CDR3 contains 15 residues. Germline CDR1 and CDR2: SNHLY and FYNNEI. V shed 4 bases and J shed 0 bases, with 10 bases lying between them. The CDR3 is CASSGVTSSNQPQHF. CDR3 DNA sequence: TGTGCCAGCAGTGGAGTAACAAGTAGCAATCAGCCCCAGCATTTT.

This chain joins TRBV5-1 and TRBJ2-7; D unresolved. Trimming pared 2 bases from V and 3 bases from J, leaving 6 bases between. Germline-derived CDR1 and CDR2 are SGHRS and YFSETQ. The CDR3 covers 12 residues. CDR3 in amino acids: CASSFLGYEQYF. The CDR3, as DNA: TGCGCCAGCAGCTTTTTGGGCTACGAGCAGTACTTC.

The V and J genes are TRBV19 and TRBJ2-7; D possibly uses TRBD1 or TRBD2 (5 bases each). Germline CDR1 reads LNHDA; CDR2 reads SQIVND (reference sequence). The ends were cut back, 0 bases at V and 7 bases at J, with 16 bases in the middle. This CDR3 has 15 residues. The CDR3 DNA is TGTGCCAGTAGTATAGACACAAGGGGAGTCTGGGAGCAGTACTTC. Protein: CASSIDTRGVWEQYF.

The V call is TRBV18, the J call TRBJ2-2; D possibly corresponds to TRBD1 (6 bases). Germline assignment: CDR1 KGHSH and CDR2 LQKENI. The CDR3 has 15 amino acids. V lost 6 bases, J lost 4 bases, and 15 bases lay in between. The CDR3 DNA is TGTGCCAGCTCTCCCAGGACAGAGAGCACCGGGGAGCTGTTTTTT. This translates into CASSPRTESTGELFF.